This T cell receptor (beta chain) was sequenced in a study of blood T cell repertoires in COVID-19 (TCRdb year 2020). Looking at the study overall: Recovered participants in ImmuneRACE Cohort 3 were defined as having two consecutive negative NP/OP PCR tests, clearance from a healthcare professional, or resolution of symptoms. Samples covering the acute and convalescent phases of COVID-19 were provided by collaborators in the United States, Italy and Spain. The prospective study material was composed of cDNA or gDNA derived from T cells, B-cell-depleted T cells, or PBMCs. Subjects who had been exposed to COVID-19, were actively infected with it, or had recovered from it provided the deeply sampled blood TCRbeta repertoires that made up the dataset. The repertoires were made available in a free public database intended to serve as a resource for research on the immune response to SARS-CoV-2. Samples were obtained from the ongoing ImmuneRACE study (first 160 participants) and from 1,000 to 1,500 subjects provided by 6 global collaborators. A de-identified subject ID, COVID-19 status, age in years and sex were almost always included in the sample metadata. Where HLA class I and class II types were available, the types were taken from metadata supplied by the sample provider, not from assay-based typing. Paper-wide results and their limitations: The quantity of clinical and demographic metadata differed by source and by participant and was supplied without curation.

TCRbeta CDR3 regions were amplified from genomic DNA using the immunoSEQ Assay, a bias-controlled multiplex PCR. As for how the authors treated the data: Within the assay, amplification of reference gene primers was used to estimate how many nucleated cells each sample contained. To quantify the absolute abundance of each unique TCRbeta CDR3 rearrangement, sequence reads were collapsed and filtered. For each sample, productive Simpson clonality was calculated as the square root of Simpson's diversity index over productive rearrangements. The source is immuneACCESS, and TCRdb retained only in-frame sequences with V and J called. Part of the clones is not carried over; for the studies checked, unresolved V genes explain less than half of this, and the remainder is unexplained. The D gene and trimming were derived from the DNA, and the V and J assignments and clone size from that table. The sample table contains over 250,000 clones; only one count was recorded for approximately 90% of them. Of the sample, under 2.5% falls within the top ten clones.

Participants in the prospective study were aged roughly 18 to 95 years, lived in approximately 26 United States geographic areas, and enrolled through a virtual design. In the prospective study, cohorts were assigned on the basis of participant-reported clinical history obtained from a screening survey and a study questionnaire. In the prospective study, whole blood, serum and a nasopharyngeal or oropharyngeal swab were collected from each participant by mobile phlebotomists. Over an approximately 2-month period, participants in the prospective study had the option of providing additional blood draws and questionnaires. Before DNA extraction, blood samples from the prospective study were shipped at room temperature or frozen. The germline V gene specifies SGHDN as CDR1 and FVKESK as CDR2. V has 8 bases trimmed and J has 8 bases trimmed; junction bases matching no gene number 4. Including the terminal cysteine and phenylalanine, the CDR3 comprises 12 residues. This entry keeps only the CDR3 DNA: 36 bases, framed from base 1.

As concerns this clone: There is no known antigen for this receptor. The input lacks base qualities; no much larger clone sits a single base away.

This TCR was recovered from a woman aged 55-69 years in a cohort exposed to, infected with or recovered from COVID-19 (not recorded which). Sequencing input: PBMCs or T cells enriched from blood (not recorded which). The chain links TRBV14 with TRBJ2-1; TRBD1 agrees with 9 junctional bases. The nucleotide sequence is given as TGTGCCAGCGGGACAGGGAGGGATGAGCAGTTCTTC. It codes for CASGTGRDEQFF.